This TCR beta chain was found in a study of cytomegalovirus exposure and HLA in healthy donors. At the level of the study: HLA-typed donors were the source of 80 million to 90 million unique TCRs, which an early data release held.

Comments on this clone: Its antigen is still unknown.

Researchers ran the PCR with 60 Vbeta and 13 Jbeta primers. Assay used: immunoSEQ multiplex PCR; TCRdb lists only in-frame clones, some missing. The table has about 130,000 clones, 80% to 85% seen once; the top ten hold about 0.7%. The study's findings and limits: The authors later found most CMV-associated TCR beta chains appeared HLA-restricted. Highly shared sequence variants in one cluster were likely a sequencing artifact. A later analysis appeared to link common viral pathogens to several of the most significant clusters.

The sequencing sample was made of PBMCs. The clonotype originates from a man aged 18 to 35 in good health and CMV-seronegative.

The DNA for the CDR3 is TGCGCCAGCAGCCAAGTTGATCTAGGACTAGCGGGGGGCGGCGGGGAGCTGTTTTTT. It is translated as CASSQVDLGLAGGGGELFF. V and J are TRBV4-1 and TRBJ2-2; the match to TRBD2 covers 14 bases. The CDR3 is 19 residues long. CDR1 and CDR2 from the germline V gene are MGHRA and YSYEKL. The V gene end was trimmed by 1 base and the J gene end by 7 bases; junction bases not matched to a gene: 11.